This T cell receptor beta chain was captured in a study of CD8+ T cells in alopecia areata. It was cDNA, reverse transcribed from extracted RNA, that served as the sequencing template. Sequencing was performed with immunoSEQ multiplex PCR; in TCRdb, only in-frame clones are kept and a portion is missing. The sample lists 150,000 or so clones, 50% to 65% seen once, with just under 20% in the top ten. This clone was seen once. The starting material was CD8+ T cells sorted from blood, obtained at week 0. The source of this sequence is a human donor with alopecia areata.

DNA for the CDR3: TGCGCCAGCAGCCGGGGACAGGGCCTAGCTGAAGCTTTCTTT. Its translation is CASSRGQGLAEAFF. This chain joins TRBV4-3 and TRBJ1-1; 9 nucleotides line up with TRBD1. The J segment lost 6 bases and the V segment lost 4 bases, leaving 6 bases of the junction unmatched. The CDR3 consists of 14 residues. Germline CDR1 LGHNA, CDR2 YSLEER.